This T cell receptor (beta chain) was captured by sequencing in a study of blood T cells in healthy people across ages. The CDR3 extends over 16 amino acids. V was trimmed by 5 bases and J by 7 bases, leaving 23 bases between them. A J-beta primer mix and a sample-barcoded 5' primer were used in a second PCR of about 7 to 12 cycles. A template-switch adaptor containing 12 random nucleotides labeled each cDNA molecule. TCRdb passed the 5' RACE reads through MiXCR, listing each CDR3 protein once. The sample has fewer than 1.5 million distinct CDR3 sequences, 35% to 45% seen once. Peripheral blood, roughly 9.3 milliliters per donor, was collected. Extraction of total RNA produced a minimum of 5.5 micrograms from each sample.

The chain joins TRBV12-3 or TRBV12-4 to TRBJ1-2; D is ambiguous. Sample: blood. This receptor was identified in a woman younger than 30 in good health. DNA of the CDR3: TGTGCCAGCAGTGCGTACCAAAGCCGAACTGAAACTGGCTACACCTTC. This codes for CASSAYQSRTETGYTF.